These 20 T cell receptor beta chains came from one sample sequenced in a study of radiation and T cells in renal cell carcinoma (dated by TCRdb to between 2020 and 2021). In the paper's terms, the time point label means: blood 4 weeks post-SBRT, at nephrectomy. Interpreted using the paper, the treatment or condition label stands for: 15 Gy SBRT to primary tumor, nephrectomy 4 weeks later. Libraries were made using the immunoSEQ multiplex PCR assay. TCRdb obtained this table from immuneACCESS and retained in-frame rearrangements with V and J assigned. These tables miss some clones; where compared with another copy, unresolved V genes account for less than half of the shortfall, and the remainder is unexplained. In all, the sample holds 150,000 to 200,000 clones, and about 88% of those were seen once. Of the sample, around 10% is held by the ten largest clones. Sequencing used blood, obtained from a patient whose treatment included radiotherapy and nephrectomy. The receptors stem from a woman between 50 and 59 years old with renal cell carcinoma.

The V gene is TRBV7-8, the J gene TRBJ1-3; possibly TRBD1 for D (6 bases). Deletions cut 3 bases from V and 7 bases from J, with 13 bases between. This CDR3 has 14 amino acids. Germline CDR1 SGHVS, CDR2 FQNEAQ. The CDR3 DNA follows: TGTGCCAGCAGCTTCAGCGTTCAGGGGAACACCATATATTTT. This codes for CASSFSVQGNTIYF.

The CDR3 loop reads CASSGWVRDEQYF. In DNA, the CDR3 is TGTGCCAGCAGTGGCTGGGTTCGCGACGAGCAGTACTTC. This sequence joins TRBV5-5 and TRBJ2-7; D not resolved. The CDR3 has 13 amino acids. The germline V and J ends were trimmed by 5 bases and 5 bases, with 14 bases remaining between them. Germline lookup yields CDR1 SGHKS and CDR2 YYEKEE (reference sequence).

The J gene is TRBJ1-2, the V gene TRBV19; D might be TRBD1 (5 bases). CDR3 length: 13 residues. Trimming pared 1 base from V and 8 bases from J, leaving 11 bases between. Per the germline V gene, CDR1 is LNHDA and CDR2 is SQIVND (reference sequence). The CDR3 DNA reads as TGTGCCAGTAGTATAGGCACGGGGACGGGCTACACCTTC. It codes for CASSIGTGTGYTF.

The rearrangement joins TRBV28 to TRBJ2-7; D is ambiguous. The length of the CDR3 is 15 residues. Trimming stripped 2 bases from V and 6 bases from J, with 17 bases between. The V gene's germline CDR1 is MDHEN and CDR2 SYDVKM. The DNA for the CDR3 is TGTGCCAGCAGTTTACCGGGTGGACGAAGTTTCGAGCAGTACTTC. This codes for CASSLPGGRSFEQYF.

This clone came up once. V gene TRBV6-1 combines with J gene TRBJ1-2, with no clear D. The length of the CDR3 is 13 residues. CDR1 and CDR2 (germline): MNHNS, SASEGT. Trimming removed 3 bases from V and 4 bases from J, with 9 bases in between. DNA of the CDR3: TGTGCCAGCAGTGAGCCAGTCACCTATGGCTACACCTTC. As protein: CASSEPVTYGYTF.

V and J are TRBV6-6 and TRBJ2-7; tentatively, D is TRBD2 (5 bases). Trimming removed 6 bases at V and 6 bases at J, with 21 bases between. The CDR3 covers 15 residues. The germline V gene encodes CDR1 MNHNY and CDR2 SVGAGI (reference sequence). This chain's CDR3 is CASSPSSSQRVEQYF. Written as DNA, the CDR3 is TGTGCCAGCAGCCCCTCTAGCTCTCAACGGGTCGAGCAGTACTTC.

The chain is built from TRBV15 and TRBJ2-7; TRBD1 matches at 10 bases. V gave up 1 base and J gave up 5 bases; unmatched junction bases: 5. The CDR3 extends over 15 amino acids. The germline V gene encodes CDR1 LNHNV and CDR2 YYDKDF (reference sequence). CDR3 residues: CATSRGGTGANEQYF. The CDR3 DNA is TGTGCCACCAGCAGAGGCGGGACAGGGGCCAACGAGCAGTACTTC. Together with reference TRBV15 and TRBJ2-7, the CDR3 gives the full variable domain: DAMVIQNPRYQVTQFGKPVTLSCSQTLNHNVMYWYQQKSSQAPKLLFHYYDKDFNNEADTPDNFQSRRPNTSFCFLDIRSPGLGDTAMYLCATSRGGTGANEQYFGPGTRLTVT.

The rearrangement links TRBV10-1 to TRBJ1-5, with 7 bases lining up with TRBD1. Germline lookup yields CDR1 WNHNN and CDR2 SYGVQD (reference sequence). CDR3 size: 15 residues. V was pared by 5 bases and J by 7 bases, with 11 bases of the junction left unmatched. Here the CDR3 DNA reads TGCGCCAGCAGTTCGAGAGGGGGCAACGGACAGCCCCAGCATTTT. This encodes CASSSRGGNGQPQHF.

The V and J genes are TRBV7-9 and TRBJ1-2; D is unclear. CDR3 length equals 14 residues. The V and J ends lost 3 bases and 2 bases respectively, with 10 bases between them. From germline, CDR1 is SEHNR and CDR2 FQNEAQ (reference sequence). In DNA form, the CDR3 reads TGTGCCAGCAGCTTCCCAAGAGGAAACTATGGCTACACCTTC. It codes for CASSFPRGNYGYTF.

For the CDR3, the DNA is TGCGCCAGCAGCTTGTTTGTTTCTAGCAATTCACCCCTCCACTTT. Its translation: CASSLFVSSNSPLHF. The chain employs TRBV5-1 and TRBJ1-6, with D unclear. Trimming removed 1 base at V and 7 bases at J, with 12 bases between. The CDR3 is made up of 15 amino acids. CDR1 is SGHRS and CDR2 is YFSETQ in the germline V gene. Complete variable domain (other parts from reference TRBV5-1 and TRBJ1-6): KAGVTQTPRYLIKTRGQQVTLSCSPISGHRSVSWYQQTPGQGLQFLFEYFSETQRNKGNFPGRFSGRQFSNSRSEMNVSTLELGDSALYLCASSLFVSSNSPLHFGNGTRLTVT.

The chain has TRBV2 and TRBJ1-6, with 7 bases that match TRBD1. Germline CDR1 and CDR2: SNHLY and FYNNEI. The CDR3 spans 13 residues. Trimming took 10 bases from V and 9 from J; bases not matched to a gene: 9. CDR3 bases: TGTGCCACCCAGACAGGGATCGGTTCACCCCTCCACTTT. Residues: CATQTGIGSPLHF.

This clone was observed once. This chain connects TRBV6-5 to TRBJ1-2; TRBD1 is a possible D gene (5 bases). CDR3 length equals 15 residues. Trimming left V 7 bases short and J 8 bases short, with 23 bases between. Per germline, CDR1 MNHEY and CDR2 SVGAGI. The CDR3 nucleotides are TGTGCCAGCACCTCGGACGCGGGGGGGTTCCGGGGCTACACCTTC. Its protein is CASTSDAGGFRGYTF.

The gene calls are TRBV2 and TRBJ1-5; no clear D gene. Trimming removed 1 base at V and 1 base at J, with 11 bases between. The CDR3 contains 16 residues. Germline CDR1 is SNHLY and CDR2 is FYNNEI. The CDR3 DNA reads TGTGCCAGCAGTGAAGAAAGAGGGCAAAGCAATCAGCCCCAGCATTTT. Its protein is CASSEERGQSNQPQHF.

Written as DNA, the CDR3 is TGTGCCAGCAGTGGACAGGTAACAGAGCCCCAGCATTTT. As protein: CASSGQVTEPQHF. The chain carries TRBV2 and TRBJ1-5; D may be TRBD1 (6 bases). Germline loops: CDR1 SNHLY, CDR2 FYNNEI. This CDR3 contains 13 residues. The V end was cut by 4 bases, the J end by 8 bases, with 12 bases between.

V and J are TRBV28 and TRBJ1-5; D gene uncertain. CDR3 size: 14 residues. V gave up 3 bases and J gave up 2 bases, with 8 bases separating them. Germline CDR1 MDHEN, CDR2 SYDVKM. This CDR3 is CASSLVSGNQPQHF. In DNA, the CDR3 is TGTGCCAGCAGTTTGGTTAGCGGCAATCAGCCCCAGCATTTT.

J is TRBJ1-6 and V is TRBV5-4; 9 bases map to TRBD1. The CDR3 length is 15 residues. Per the germline V gene, CDR1 is SGHNT and CDR2 is YYREEE (reference sequence). V was pared by 4 bases and J by 13 bases, with 12 bases of the junction left unmatched. Here the CDR3 DNA reads TGTGCCAGCAGCCCGGGACAGGGTTTCTGGGCGCCCCTCCACTTT. Translation gives CASSPGQGFWAPLHF. The full variable domain, completed using reference TRBV5-4 and TRBJ1-6, is ETGVTQSPTHLIKTRGQQVTLRCSSQSGHNTVSWYQQALGQGPQFIFQYYREEENGRGNFPPRFSGLQFPNYSSELNVNALELDDSALYLCASSPGQGFWAPLHFGNGTRLTVT.

J is TRBJ2-3 and V is TRBV7-9; D perhaps matches TRBD1 (6 bases). V was shortened by 1 base and J by 5 bases, with 22 bases between the two germline ends. Germline CDR1 is SEHNR and CDR2 is FQNEAQ (reference sequence). The CDR3 runs to 18 residues. Here the CDR3 reads CASSLDALGARAGDTQYF. CDR3 coding DNA: TGTGCCAGCAGCTTAGATGCTTTGGGGGCTCGTGCGGGAGATACGCAGTATTTT.

This chain uses TRBV19 with TRBJ1-3; 8 bases are a match to TRBD1. CDR3 length: 18 residues. V gave up 2 bases and J gave up 2 bases; unmatched junction bases: 11. Looked up from germline, CDR1 is LNHDA and CDR2 is SQIVND (reference sequence). CDR3 sequence (DNA): TGTGCCAGTAGTATACCCACGACCCTGACAGGGGCTGGAAACACCATATATTTT. It translates to CASSIPTTLTGAGNTIYF.

The chain joins TRBV7-2 to TRBJ1-1, with D hard to call. The CDR3 sequence is 13 residues long. Germline-derived CDR1 and CDR2 are SGHTA and FQGNSA. V lost 5 bases and J 5 bases, leaving 12 bases between the germline ends. CDR3 loop: CASSLSVGTEAFF. CDR3 bases: TGTGCCAGCAGCCTCTCAGTGGGTACTGAAGCTTTCTTT.

The V call is TRBV7-9, the J call TRBJ1-1; 7 bases are a match to TRBD1. V dropped 5 bases and J dropped 6; count of bases not matched to a gene: 9. The CDR3 sequence is 14 residues long. Germline V lookup: CDR1 SEHNR, CDR2 FQNEAQ (reference sequence). CDR3 DNA: TGTGCCAGCAGCCGCAAACAGGGGATTGCTGAAGCTTTCTTT. As protein: CASSRKQGIAEAFF.